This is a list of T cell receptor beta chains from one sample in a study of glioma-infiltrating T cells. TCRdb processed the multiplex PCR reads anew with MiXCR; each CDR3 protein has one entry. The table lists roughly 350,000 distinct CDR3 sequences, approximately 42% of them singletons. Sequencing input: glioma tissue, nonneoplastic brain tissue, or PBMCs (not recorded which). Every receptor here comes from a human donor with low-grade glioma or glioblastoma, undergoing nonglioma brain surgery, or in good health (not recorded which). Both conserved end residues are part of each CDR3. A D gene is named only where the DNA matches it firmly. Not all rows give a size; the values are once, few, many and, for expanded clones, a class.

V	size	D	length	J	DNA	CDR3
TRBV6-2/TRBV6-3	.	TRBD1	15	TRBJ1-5	TGTGCCAGCAAACAGGGGCCAGGCAGCAATAAGCCCCAGCATTTT	CASKQGPGSNKPQHF
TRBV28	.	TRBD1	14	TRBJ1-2	TGTGCCAGCAGTCTGGACAGGGTTGTTTATGGCTACACCTTC	CASSLDRVVYGYTF
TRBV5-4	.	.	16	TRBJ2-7	TGTGCCAGCAGCGCTGCGGAAGGGGAGATCAACTACGAGCAGTACTTC	CASSAAEGEINYEQYF
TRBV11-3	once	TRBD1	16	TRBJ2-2	TGTGCCAGCAGCCCGGGACAGGGGGCCAACACCGGGGAGCTGTTTTTT	CASSPGQGANTGELFF
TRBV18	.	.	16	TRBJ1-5	TGTGCCAGCTCGCCAGACAGGCGATCTAGCAATCAGCCCCAGCATTTT	CASSPDRRSSNQPQHF
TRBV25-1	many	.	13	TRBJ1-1	TGTGCCAGTACCCCATCGTGGGACACTGAAGCTTTCTTT	CASTPSWDTEAFF
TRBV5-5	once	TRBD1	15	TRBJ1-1	TGTGCCAGCAGCCGTCCGACAGGGTTGATAGCTGAAGCTTTCTTT	CASSRPTGLIAEAFF
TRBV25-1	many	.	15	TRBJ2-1	TGTGCCAGCAGTGAACCAGGCAAGGGAGACAATGAGCAGTTCTTC	CASSEPGKGDNEQFF
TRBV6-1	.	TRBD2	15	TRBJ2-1	TGTGCCAGCAGGGCACTACTAGCGGGGACCTATGAGCAGTTCTTC	CASRALLAGTYEQFF
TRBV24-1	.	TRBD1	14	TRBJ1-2	TGTGCCACCAGTGATCCGCGGGACAGGAATGGCTACACCTTC	CATSDPRDRNGYTF
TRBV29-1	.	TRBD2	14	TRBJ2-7	TGCAGCGTGCTGGGACTAGCGGGAGTTATAGAGCAGTACTTC	CSVLGLAGVIEQYF
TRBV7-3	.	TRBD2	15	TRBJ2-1	TGTGCCAGCAGCCTTAGCGGGAGCCGGTACAGTGAGCAGTTCTTC	CASSLSGSRYSEQFF
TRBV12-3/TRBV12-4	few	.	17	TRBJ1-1	TGTGCCAGCAGTTTAGCGGCCTCACAGGGTGCGAGAACTGAAGCTTTCTTT	CASSLAASQGARTEAFF
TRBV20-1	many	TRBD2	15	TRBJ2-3	TGCAGTGCTCTTGGGGTAGCGGGAAAGACAGATACGCAGTATTTT	CSALGVAGKTDTQYF
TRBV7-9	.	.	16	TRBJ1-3	TGTGCCAGCAGCTTAACGGGGACGGACTCTGGAAACACCATATATTTT	CASSLTGTDSGNTIYF
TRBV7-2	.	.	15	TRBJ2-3	TGTGCCAGCAGCTCGAGAAGTTCCCCCACAGATACGCAGTATTTT	CASSSRSSPTDTQYF
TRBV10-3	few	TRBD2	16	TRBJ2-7	TGTGCCACCTCCTACCCTGCAACGCGGGGGGGGAACGAGCAGTACTTC	CATSYPATRGGNEQYF
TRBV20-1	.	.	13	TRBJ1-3	TGCAGTGCTTCAGGCTACTCTGGAAACACCATATATTTT	CSASGYSGNTIYF
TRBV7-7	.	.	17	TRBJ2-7	TGTGCTAGCAGCCCCCACGGTGGGGGAATAAGCTCCTACGAGCAGTACTTC	CASSPHGGGISSYEQYF
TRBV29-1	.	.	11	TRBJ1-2	TGCAGCGCCGAGACAGGTCTGGGCTACACCTTC	CSAETGLGYTF
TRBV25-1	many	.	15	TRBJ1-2	TGTGCCAGCAGTGAAGAGGACAGAGGCGCCTATGGCTACACCTTC	CASSEEDRGAYGYTF
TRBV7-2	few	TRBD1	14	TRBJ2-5	TGTGCCAGCAGCCCGGACAGGGGAAGGGAGACCCAGTACTTC	CASSPDRGRETQYF
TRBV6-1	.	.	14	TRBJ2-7	TGTGCCACCGAGGAAGGGTGTGGAACCTACGAGCAGTACTTC	CATEEGCGTYEQYF
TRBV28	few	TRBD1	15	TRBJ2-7	TGTGCCAGCAGTTTAAGTGTAGGGGGCAGCTACGAGCAGTACTTC	CASSLSVGGSYEQYF
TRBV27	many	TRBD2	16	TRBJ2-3	TGTGCCAGCAGTTTATCACTAGCGCTGAGCACAGATACGCAGTATTTT	CASSLSLALSTDTQYF
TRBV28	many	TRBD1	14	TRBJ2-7	TGTGCCAGCAGCCCCGGACAGGGCGCCTACGAGCAGTACTTC	CASSPGQGAYEQYF
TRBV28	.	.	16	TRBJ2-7	TGTGCCAGCAGTGACCCCCGAGGACCAGGAAGCGACGAGCAGTACTTC	CASSDPRGPGSDEQYF
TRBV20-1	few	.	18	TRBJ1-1	TGCAGTGCTAGAGATCAAGTCGGTCCTTTTAGGGAGGCCACTGAAGCTTTCTTT	CSARDQVGPFREATEAFF
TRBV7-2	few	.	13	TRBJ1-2	TGTGCCAGCAGGACGGGGGCAGACTATGGCTACACCTTC	CASRTGADYGYTF
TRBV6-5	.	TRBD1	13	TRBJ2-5	TGTGCCAGCAGTTGGACAGGCCAAGGGACCCAGTACTTC	CASSWTGQGTQYF
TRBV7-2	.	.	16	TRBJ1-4	TGTGCCAGCAGCTCCATTACAGGAACAACTAATGAAAAACTGTTTTTT	CASSSITGTTNEKLFF
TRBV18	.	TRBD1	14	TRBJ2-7	TGTGCCAGCTCAGCCGGGACAGCTTCCTACGAGCAGTACTTC	CASSAGTASYEQYF
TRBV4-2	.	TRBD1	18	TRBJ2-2	TGTGCCAGCAGCCAAGAAGGCTACGGGACAGTGAACACCGGGGAGCTGTTTTTT	CASSQEGYGTVNTGELFF
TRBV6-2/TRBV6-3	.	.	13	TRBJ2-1	TGTGTCAGCAGTAGAACAGGGTCCTACGAGCAGTTCTTC	CVSSRTGSYEQFF
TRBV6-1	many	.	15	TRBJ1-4	TGTGCCAGCAGTGAAGGGGAGCGAACTAATGAAAAACTGTTTTTT	CASSEGERTNEKLFF
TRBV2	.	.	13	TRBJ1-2	TGTGCCAGCAGGGACGGACAGCACTATGGCTACACCTTC	CASRDGQHYGYTF
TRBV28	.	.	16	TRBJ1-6	TGTGCCAGCAGTTTAACTGTCGGTTCTTATAATTCACCCCTCCACTTT	CASSLTVGSYNSPLHF
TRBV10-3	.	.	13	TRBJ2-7	TGTGCCATCAGCCGACAGCAGTCCTACGAGCAGTACTTC	CAISRQQSYEQYF
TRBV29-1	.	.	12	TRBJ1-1	TGCAGCGTTGTCGCCAGCGACGAAGGAGCTTTCTTT	CSVVASDEGAFF
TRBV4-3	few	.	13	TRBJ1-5	TGCGCCAGCAGCCAAGGTACTGGGCAGCCCCAGCATTTT	CASSQGTGQPQHF
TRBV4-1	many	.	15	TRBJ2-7	TGCGCCAGCAGCCTCAGTCCGGGACCCCTCTACGAGCAGTACTTC	CASSLSPGPLYEQYF
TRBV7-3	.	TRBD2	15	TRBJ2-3	TGTGCCAGCAGCTGGCTAGCGGGAGGTTCAGATACGCAGTATTTT	CASSWLAGGSDTQYF
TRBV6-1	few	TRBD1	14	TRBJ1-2	TGTGCCAGCAGCCCCCTCAGGGGGCCGTATGGCTACACCTTC	CASSPLRGPYGYTF
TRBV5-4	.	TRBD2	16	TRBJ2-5	TGTGCCAGCAGCTCGCGTCCACGGGAGGCCCAGTGGTCCCAGTACTTC	CASSSRPREAQWSQYF